This TCR beta chain was sequenced for a study of molecular identifiers for immune sequencing clone quantification. Germline values: CDR1 MNHEY, CDR2 SVGEGT. This CDR3 contains 13 residues. V gave up 3 bases and J gave up 2 bases, with 7 bases separating them. This clonotype was found a few times. TCRdb called the PCR reads again in MiXCR, with one record for every CDR3 protein. This sample yields 350,000 or so distinct CDR3 sequences, of which over 20% are seen a single time; 0.7% to 0.9% belongs to the top ten. The rearrangement links TRBV6-2 or TRBV6-3 to TRBJ2-5; unclear D gene. This receptor was obtained from a human donor in good health. Some libraries in this study had Jurkat cell RNA spiked in. The sequenced sample was naive CD8+ T cells from blood, with Jurkat cell RNA spiked in. Subset indicated: FACS-sorted CD8+CD4-CCR7+CD45RA+ naive T cells. The CDR3 sequence is CASSYSPQETQYF. The CDR3 nucleotides are TGTGCCAGCAGTTATTCTCCGCAAGAGACCCAGTACTTC.